One T cell receptor beta chain is described in this entry. The antigen is undetermined. The data belong to a study of cytomegalovirus exposure and HLA in healthy donors. Study-level findings and limits: Among TCR beta chains, those listed as cytomegalovirus-associated numbered 164.

The protocol was immunoSEQ multiplex PCR, while the TCRdb copy is restricted to in-frame clones and leaves out a portion. The sample has 240,000 or so clones, around 86% seen once. The V and J ends lost 5 bases and 3 bases, in that order; junction bases with no gene match: 5. This CDR3 has 15 residues. Germline lookup yields CDR1 MNHEY and CDR2 SMNVEV (reference sequence). The rearrangement uses TRBV27 and TRBJ2-7; 12 nucleotides match TRBD2. The sequenced sample consisted of PBMCs. The TCR originated in a woman aged 25-40 years in good health and CMV-seropositive. CDR3 sequence: CASSPLTSGSYEQYF. Here the CDR3 DNA reads TGTGCCAGCAGTCCCCTGACTAGCGGGAGCTACGAGCAGTACTTC.